Below are 31 T cell receptor beta chains sequenced from a single sample in a study of blood T cell repertoires in COVID-19 (dated by TCRdb to 2020 to 2021). Libraries were prepared through the immunoSEQ multiplex PCR assay. Sourced from immuneACCESS, this table was stored by TCRdb with only in-frame sequences that have V and J called. A share of the clones is absent; for the studies checked, an unresolved V gene accounts for under half, and the remainder has no known explanation. The sample profile shows around 210,000 clones; 84% of them were found once. Of the sample, less than 15% is held by the ten largest clones. Input material: peripheral blood. These TCRs come from a human donor in a cohort sampled during active COVID-19.

J is TRBJ1-2 and V is TRBV5-4, with TRBD1 identical over 7 bases. Germline CDR1 and CDR2: SGHNT and YYREEE (reference sequence). After removal of 3 bases from V and 4 bases from J, the junction contained 9 bases not matched to a gene. CDR3 length: 15 residues. CDR3 protein: CASSSTDRPPYGYTF. CDR3 nucleotides: TGTGCCAGCAGCTCTACGGACAGGCCTCCCTATGGCTACACCTTC.

This clone has a handful of counts. The chain employs TRBV21-1 and TRBJ2-3; the table's TRBD1 call for D was not verified on the DNA. TRBV21-1 is deemed a pseudogene. CDR3 length equals 12 residues. CDR3 DNA sequence: TGTGCCACCGGGACAGACGGGGATACGCAGTATTTT. Its protein is CATGTDGDTQYF.

This chain links TRBV3-1 (or the pseudogene TRBV3-2) with TRBJ1-1, with no clear D. CDR3 length: 16 residues. Germline CDR1 LGHDT, CDR2 YNNKEL (reference sequence). Trimming took 0 bases from V and 0 from J, leaving 11 bases between them. The CDR3 DNA reads as TGTGCCAGCAGCCAAGAATTAGAGGGCATGAACACTGAAGCTTTCTTT. Translating gives CASSQELEGMNTEAFF.

This chain joins TRBV28 and TRBJ2-7, with D tentatively TRBD1 (5 bases). Trimming took 1 base from V and 3 from J, leaving 19 bases between them. Germline CDR1 and CDR2: MDHEN and SYDVKM. This CDR3 has 17 residues. The CDR3 region is CASSLLGLGAVGYEQYF. The CDR3 DNA sequence: TGTGCCAGCAGTTTATTGGGGCTTGGGGCCGTAGGCTACGAGCAGTACTTC. Drawing the rest from reference TRBV28 and TRBJ2-7, the complete variable domain is DVKVTQSSRYLVKRTGEKVFLECVQDMDHENMFWYRQDPGLGLRLIYFSYDVKMKEKGDIPEGYSVSREKKERFSLILESASTNQTSMYLCASSLLGLGAVGYEQYFGPGTRLTVT.

V and J are TRBV5-4 and TRBJ2-3, with D hard to call. The CDR3 has 15 residues. V lost 4 bases to trimming and J lost 0 bases, with 12 bases between them. Germline V gene data show CDR1 as SGHNT and CDR2 as YYREEE (reference sequence). Here the CDR3 reads CASSPDLLSTDTQYF. CDR3 sequence (DNA): TGTGCCAGCAGCCCCGACTTGCTAAGCACAGATACGCAGTATTTT.

The chain links TRBV20-1 to TRBJ2-7; TRBD1 matches at 12 bases. CDR3 length equals 15 residues. Trimming at V came to 3 bases and at J to 5 bases, leaving 8 bases not matched to a gene. The germline V gene encodes CDR1 DFQATT and CDR2 SNEGSKA (reference sequence). CDR3 sequence reads: CSASIGTGGINEQYF. CDR3 coding DNA: TGCAGTGCTAGTATAGGGACAGGGGGCATCAACGAGCAGTACTTC.

The rearrangement joins TRBV30 to TRBJ1-1; tentative D call: TRBD1 (5 bases). The germline CDR1 and CDR2 sequences are GTSNPN and SVGIG (reference sequence). V was pared by 0 bases and J by 4 bases, with 12 bases between. The CDR3 totals 14 residues. In DNA form, the CDR3 reads TGTGCCTGGAGTGTACGGGGGGAGAGCACTGAAGCTTTCTTT. Residues: CAWSVRGESTEAFF.

The V gene is TRBV18, the J gene TRBJ1-4; no firm D call. V gave up 4 bases and J gave up 12 bases, with 15 bases separating them. The CDR3 extends over 13 amino acids. Germline-derived CDR1 and CDR2 are KGHSH and LQKENI. CDR3 sequence: CASSLTYEMELFF. The DNA for the CDR3 is TGTGCCAGCTCACTTACTTACGAGATGGAACTGTTTTTT.

This clone occurred a few times. The J gene is TRBJ1-6, the V gene TRBV3-1 (or the pseudogene TRBV3-2); D gene uncertain. Germline V lookup: CDR1 LGHDT, CDR2 YNNKEL (reference sequence). The CDR3 covers 15 residues. Deletions cut 3 bases from V and 6 bases from J, with 12 bases between. The CDR3 DNA reads as TGTGCCAGCAGCCAGAGGGCGAATTTTAATTCACCCCTCCACTTT. Translating it yields CASSQRANFNSPLHF.

The chain combines TRBV10-2 with TRBJ2-7, with D possibly matching TRBD2 (5 bases). V lost 6 bases to trimming and J lost 5 bases, with 11 bases between them. The CDR3 runs to 12 residues. Germline V CDR1 and CDR2: WSHSY, SAAADI. For the CDR3, the DNA is TGCGCCAGCAGCGCGGGTGTCCACGAGCAGTACTTC. It yields the protein CASSAGVHEQYF.

This chain connects TRBV11-1 to TRBJ2-7, with 8 bases that match TRBD2. CDR3 length: 14 amino acids. J was trimmed by 0 bases and V by 6 bases; bases with no gene match: 4. Germline values: CDR1 SGHAT, CDR2 FQDESV (reference sequence). The CDR3: CASSPLAASYEQYF. The CDR3 DNA reads as TGTGCCAGCAGTCCACTAGCGGCCTCCTACGAGCAGTACTTC.

V and J are TRBV27 and TRBJ1-5; TRBD1 is a possible D gene (5 bases). CDR1 and CDR2 (germline): MNHEY, SMNVEV (reference sequence). Trimming removed 4 bases from V and 3 bases from J, with 13 bases in between. CDR3 length equals 15 residues. In nucleotides, the CDR3 is TGTGCCAGCAGTTCCTCTACAGGAGTCAATCAGCCCCAGCATTTT. Its translation: CASSSSTGVNQPQHF.

V usage is TRBV9 and J usage is TRBJ2-1, with 13 nucleotides matching TRBD2. CDR3 size: 16 residues. Germline V gene sequence: CDR1 SGDLS, CDR2 YYNGEE. J was trimmed by 10 bases and V by 2 bases; bases with no gene match: 9. The chain's CDR3 is CASSVGLAGASGEQFF. The DNA for the CDR3 is TGTGCCAGCAGCGTTGGACTAGCGGGAGCGAGTGGGGAGCAGTTCTTC.

V usage is TRBV11-2 and J usage is TRBJ2-7; a weak D match, TRBD2 (6 bases). Germline assignment: CDR1 SGHAT and CDR2 FQNNGV. V was trimmed by 2 bases and J by 5 bases, leaving 19 bases between them. This CDR3 has 16 amino acids. CDR3 in DNA: TGTGCCAGCAGCTTAATAGTACTAGCTCAGGAACACGAGCAGTACTTC. Protein product: CASSLIVLAQEHEQYF.

This clone was recorded a few times. The rearrangement joins TRBV28 to TRBJ2-2, with unresolved D. This CDR3 comprises 14 residues. Trimming cost V 3 bases and J 5 bases, with 10 bases left between them. In germline, CDR1 is MDHEN, CDR2 SYDVKM. CDR3 amino acids: CASSFLLSTGELFF. In DNA form, the CDR3 reads TGTGCCAGCAGTTTCCTCTTATCTACCGGGGAGCTGTTTTTT.

The V and J genes are TRBV30 and TRBJ1-5; TRBD1 aligns across 8 bases. Germline V CDR1 and CDR2: GTSNPN, SVGIG (reference sequence). The CDR3 consists of 14 residues. V lost 1 base, J lost 2 bases, and 1 base stayed unmatched. The CDR3 DNA is TGTGCCTGGAGTGGGGGACAGGGCAATCAGCCCCAGCATTTT. Translating gives CAWSGGQGNQPQHF.

In its sample, this clone was seen once. The identical CDR3 is also encoded by other nucleotide sequences in the sample. The chain combines TRBV28 with TRBJ2-5; tentative D call: TRBD1 (6 bases). CDR1 is MDHEN and CDR2 is SYDVKM in the germline V gene. V lost 5 bases to trimming and J lost 1 base, with 11 bases between them. The CDR3 has 14 residues. The CDR3 DNA is TGTGCCAGCAGTCTCCAAGGGGGCCAAGAGACCCAGTACTTC. It codes for CASSLQGGQETQYF.

The rearrangement joins TRBV2 to TRBJ2-1, with 8 bases aligning to TRBD2. V lost 6 bases, J lost 7 bases, and 11 bases stayed unmatched. Germline CDR1 is SNHLY and CDR2 is FYNNEI. CDR3 length: 15 residues. The CDR3 loop is CASSPQGGRINEQFF. The CDR3 region has the DNA TGTGCCAGCAGCCCCCAGGGCGGGAGGATAAATGAGCAGTTCTTC.

This sequence joins TRBV3-1 (or the pseudogene TRBV3-2) and TRBJ1-6; the match to TRBD1 covers 8 bases. The germline gives CDR1 LGHDT, CDR2 YNNKEL (reference sequence). This CDR3 has 15 residues. The ends lost 7 bases at V and 2 bases at J; junction bases unmatched: 4. The CDR3 DNA follows: TGTGCCAGCAACGACAGGGGCGCCTATAATTCACCCCTCCACTTT. Protein: CASNDRGAYNSPLHF.

The CDR3 protein is CASSFVGNTYEQYF. CDR3 sequence (DNA): TGTGCCAGCAGTTTTGTCGGGAACACCTACGAGCAGTACTTC. V is TRBV28 and J is TRBJ2-7; perhaps TRBD2 as D (5 bases). The CDR3 totals 14 residues. Germline CDR1 is MDHEN and CDR2 is SYDVKM. Trimming cost V 3 bases and J 2 bases, with 11 bases left between them.

This chain connects TRBV5-1 to TRBJ2-7, with TRBD1 matching over 9 bases. After removal of 5 bases from V and 3 bases from J, the junction contained 3 bases not matched to a gene. The CDR3 is 13 amino acids. Germline values: CDR1 SGHRS, CDR2 YFSETQ. The CDR3, as DNA: TGCGCCAGCAGGGGGACAGGGAACTACGAGCAGTACTTC. Translation gives CASRGTGNYEQYF.

This chain links TRBV2 with TRBJ1-1; D possibly corresponds to TRBD1 (5 bases). With 6 bases removed from V and 6 bases from J, the gap between germline ends came to 17 bases. This CDR3 comprises 14 residues. Germline V gene lookup returns CDR1 SNHLY and CDR2 FYNNEI. The DNA of the CDR3 is TGTGCCAGCAGAAAACCGGGGGTGGACGCTGAAGCTTTCTTT. Its protein is CASRKPGVDAEAFF.

The V call is TRBV7-2, the J call TRBJ2-3; no definite D call. Germline CDR1 and CDR2: SGHTA and FQGNSA. This CDR3 has 15 amino acids. Trimming pared 6 bases from V and 4 bases from J, leaving 17 bases between. The CDR3 region has the DNA TGTGCCAGCAGGCCGCTAGAGAGTATTGCAGATACGCAGTATTTT. Its protein product is CASRPLESIADTQYF.

V usage is TRBV30 and J usage is TRBJ1-6; TRBD1 might be the D (5 bases). The CDR3 loop spans 13 amino acids. V was clipped by 4 bases and J by 4 bases, with 8 bases between them. The germline gives CDR1 GTSNPN, CDR2 SVGIG (reference sequence). CDR3 in amino acids: CAWTGSYNSPLHF. CDR3 nucleotide sequence: TGTGCCTGGACAGGGTCTTATAATTCACCCCTCCACTTT.

The J gene is TRBJ2-1, the V gene TRBV18; TRBD2 aligns across 15 bases. With V trimmed by 4 bases and J by 0 bases, 1 base remained unmatched. Germline-derived CDR1 and CDR2 are KGHSH and LQKENI. The CDR3 contains 17 residues. CDR3 in DNA: TGTGCCAGCTCACGGGGACTAGCGGGAGGCTCCTACAATGAGCAGTTCTTC. This encodes CASSRGLAGGSYNEQFF.

This clone was observed once. The chain is built from TRBV4-2 and TRBJ2-5; D gene ambiguous. From germline, CDR1 is LGHNA and CDR2 YNFKEQ. V was clipped by 1 base and J by 1 base, with 4 bases between them. This CDR3 spans 13 amino acids. CDR3 sequence: CASSQGSQETQYF. In DNA, the CDR3 is TGTGCCAGCAGCCAAGGCAGCCAAGAGACCCAGTACTTC.

The rearrangement joins TRBV20-1 to TRBJ2-3; TRBD2 matches 10 bases. CDR3 length: 15 residues. The V gene's germline CDR1 is DFQATT and CDR2 SNEGSKA (reference sequence). The junction had 6 bases not matched to a gene; V was cut back by 3 bases and J by 3 bases. The CDR3 nucleotides are TGCAGTGCTAGTTCAGTTAGCGGGAGGACAGATACGCAGTATTTT. Translated: CSASSVSGRTDTQYF.

This chain connects TRBV6-5 to TRBJ1-1; 9 positions agree with TRBD1. Germline assignment: CDR1 MNHEY and CDR2 SVGAGI. This CDR3 has 14 amino acids. Unmatched junction bases numbered 11, after V lost 7 bases and J lost 8 bases. This chain's CDR3 is CASTGGQGWREAFF. CDR3 bases: TGTGCCAGCACCGGAGGACAGGGGTGGAGGGAAGCTTTCTTT.

This chain uses TRBV4-1 with TRBJ1-1; a possible D gene is TRBD1 (6 bases). This CDR3 region has 14 residues. Trimming removed 9 bases at V and 4 bases at J, with 18 bases between. Germline V gives CDR1 MGHRA, CDR2 YSYEKL. The CDR3: CASGRGGPGTEAFF. CDR3 nucleotides: TGCGCCAGTGGTCGGGGGGGGCCGGGCACTGAAGCTTTCTTT.

V gene TRBV1 combines with J gene TRBJ2-7; the DNA was not used to check the table's D call, TRBD2. TRBV1 is labeled a pseudogene. The CDR3 loop spans 16 amino acids. The CDR3 DNA is TGCACCAGCAGCCAAGGGCGGGTCGGGGAGATCCACGAGCAGTACTTC. Its protein product is CTSSQGRVGEIHEQYF.

V gene TRBV29-1 combines with J gene TRBJ2-7; D is undetermined. The germline V gene has CDR1 SQVTM and CDR2 ANQGSEA. The CDR3 sequence is 11 residues long. V shed 7 bases and J shed 3 bases, with 10 bases lying between them. The CDR3 here is CSGAVDYEQYF. The CDR3 DNA sequence: TGCAGCGGGGCAGTTGACTACGAGCAGTACTTC.